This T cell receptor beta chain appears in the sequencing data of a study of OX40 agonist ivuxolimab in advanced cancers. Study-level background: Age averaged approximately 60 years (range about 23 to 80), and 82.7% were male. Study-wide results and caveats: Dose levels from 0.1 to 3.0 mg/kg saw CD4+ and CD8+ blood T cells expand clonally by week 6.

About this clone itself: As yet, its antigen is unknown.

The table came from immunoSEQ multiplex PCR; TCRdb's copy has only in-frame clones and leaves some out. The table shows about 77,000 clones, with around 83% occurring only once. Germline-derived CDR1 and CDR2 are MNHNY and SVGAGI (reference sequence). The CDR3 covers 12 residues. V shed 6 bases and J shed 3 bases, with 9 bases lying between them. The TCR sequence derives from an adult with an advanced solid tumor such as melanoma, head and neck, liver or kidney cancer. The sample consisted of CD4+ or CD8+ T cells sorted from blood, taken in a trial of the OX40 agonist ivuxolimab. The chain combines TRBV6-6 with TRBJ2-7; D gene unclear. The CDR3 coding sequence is TGTGCCAGCAGAGCCTTGGGCTACGAGCAGTACTTC. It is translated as CASRALGYEQYF.